Presented here are 5 T cell receptor beta chains from one specimen sequenced in a study of cytomegalovirus exposure and HLA in healthy donors. The PCR used 60 Vbeta and 13 Jbeta primers. Assay used: immunoSEQ multiplex PCR; TCRdb lists only in-frame clones, some missing. Here the sample spans under 200,000 clones, 70% to 90% being singletons. Sequenced input: PBMCs. These receptors were obtained from a man between 18 and 29 years old in good health and CMV-seropositive.

This rearrangement joins TRBV11-2 to TRBJ2-6; a possible D gene is TRBD1 (5 bases). V was trimmed by 5 bases and J by 2 bases, leaving 10 bases between them. Germline CDR1 is SGHAT and CDR2 is FQNNGV. The CDR3 totals 15 residues. In nucleotides, the CDR3 is TGTGCCAGCAGCAAGGGGTCGGCTGGGGCCAACGTCCTGACTTTC. This gives the protein CASSKGSAGANVLTF.

CDR3 DNA: TGTGCCAGCCTTCTCCGCGGGGCCCAAGAGACCCAGTACTTC. Its translation is CASLLRGAQETQYF. This chain uses TRBV2 with TRBJ2-5; a possible D gene is TRBD2 (6 bases). CDR1 and CDR2 (germline): SNHLY, FYNNEI. V was trimmed by 8 bases and J by 1 base, leaving 14 bases between them. This CDR3 is built from 14 residues.

The chain employs TRBV28 and TRBJ2-1; 8 bases match TRBD1. The CDR3 totals 14 residues. The germline V gene encodes CDR1 MDHEN and CDR2 SYDVKM. V trimming: 2 bases; J trimming: 9 bases; junction bases outside the gene matches: 6. The CDR3 DNA reads TGTGCCAGCAGTTTACGCAGGGGGCGAAGTGAGCAGTTCTTC. This encodes CASSLRRGRSEQFF.

This chain connects TRBV2 to TRBJ2-3; 7 nucleotides match TRBD2. Per germline, CDR1 SNHLY and CDR2 FYNNEI. The V gene end was trimmed by 6 bases and the J gene end by 2 bases; junction bases not matched to a gene: 8. The CDR3 consists of 15 residues. Written as DNA, the CDR3 is TGTGCCAGCAGGTTCGGGCTAGCGGTCACAGATACGCAGTATTTT. It codes for CASRFGLAVTDTQYF.

The chain couples TRBV6-5 to TRBJ1-2, with D unclear. The V gene's germline CDR1 is MNHEY and CDR2 SVGAGI. This CDR3 spans 14 amino acids. V dropped 0 bases and J dropped 7 bases, with 12 bases sitting between them. CDR3 sequence (DNA): TGTGCCAGCAGTTACTCAGGAGAGGGAGGTGGCTACACCTTC. Residues: CASSYSGEGGGYTF.